These 7 T cell receptor beta chains were all obtained from the same sample, sequenced in a study of blood T cell repertoires in COVID-19. TCRdb's table, derived via immunoSEQ multiplex PCR, lists solely in-frame clones and lacks some. The sample consists of about 190,000 clones, approximately 79% of them appearing once. Sequencing was done on a sample of peripheral blood. The receptor source for this set is a man aged 50 to 59 who had recovered from COVID-19.

The table lists this clone with a few counts. The sample has other DNA sequences that encode this CDR3 too. The chain has TRBV2 and TRBJ1-1, with 7 bases identical to TRBD1. J gave up 2 bases and V 4 bases, and 1 base lay outside the gene matches. In germline, CDR1 is SNHLY, CDR2 FYNNEI. The CDR3 has 13 amino acids. This CDR3 reads CASSGQGNTEAFF. DNA for the CDR3: TGTGCCAGCAGTGGACAGGGAAACACTGAAGCTTTCTTT.

This sequence joins TRBV7-9 and TRBJ1-4, with D possibly matching TRBD1 (5 bases). The germline CDR1 and CDR2 sequences are SEHNR and FQNEAQ (reference sequence). The CDR3 sequence is 15 residues long. With 1 base removed from V and 6 bases from J, the gap between germline ends came to 12 bases. This CDR3 is CASSLVRGSDEKLFF. The CDR3 nucleotides read TGTGCCAGCAGCTTAGTACGGGGGTCAGATGAAAAACTGTTTTTT.

This chain joins TRBV2 and TRBJ1-4, with D uncertain. Deletions cut 0 bases from V and 10 bases from J, with 18 bases between. The CDR3 runs 16 residues. Per germline, CDR1 SNHLY and CDR2 FYNNEI. The CDR3 region is CASSEAVVPASRKLFF. The CDR3 coding sequence is TGTGCCAGCAGTGAAGCCGTGGTGCCGGCTAGTAGAAAACTGTTTTTT.

In DNA, the CDR3 is TGCGCCAGCAGCCCTGGGGGAGGGGTAGATACGCAGTATTTT. It specifies CASSPGGGVDTQYF. The genes are TRBV5-1 and TRBJ2-3; 7 nucleotides match TRBD2. The CDR3 is 14 residues long. Germline-derived CDR1 and CDR2 are SGHRS and YFSETQ. Trimming at V came to 4 bases and at J to 5 bases, leaving 7 bases not matched to a gene.

The CDR3 sequence is CASSPSTGAHGYTF. The DNA of the CDR3 is TGTGCCAGCAGTCCGTCGACAGGGGCTCATGGCTACACCTTC. The rearrangement uses TRBV27 and TRBJ1-2, with TRBD1 matching over 8 bases. The CDR3 sequence is 14 residues long. Germline V gene sequence: CDR1 MNHEY, CDR2 SMNVEV (reference sequence). Trimming cost V 5 bases and J 6 bases; bases outside gene matches: 8.

The rearrangement joins TRBV10-1 to TRBJ1-1, with D maybe TRBD1 (5 bases). Trimming took off 3 bases at V and 4 bases at J, with 15 bases between the two ends. Germline lookup yields CDR1 WNHNN and CDR2 SYGVQD (reference sequence). The length of the CDR3 is 15 residues. The CDR3 bases are TGCGCCAGCAGTGAAGGAGGGGATCGGTTCACTGAAGCTTTCTTT. It translates to CASSEGGDRFTEAFF.

The chain uses TRBV9 and TRBJ1-2; no reliable D call. The CDR3 length is 16 residues. In germline, CDR1 is SGDLS, CDR2 YYNGEE. The ends were cut back, 3 bases at V and 4 bases at J, with 19 bases in the middle. The CDR3 here is CASSGRSSVGRYGYTF. CDR3 bases: TGTGCCAGCAGCGGCCGTTCTTCCGTTGGGCGCTATGGCTACACCTTC.